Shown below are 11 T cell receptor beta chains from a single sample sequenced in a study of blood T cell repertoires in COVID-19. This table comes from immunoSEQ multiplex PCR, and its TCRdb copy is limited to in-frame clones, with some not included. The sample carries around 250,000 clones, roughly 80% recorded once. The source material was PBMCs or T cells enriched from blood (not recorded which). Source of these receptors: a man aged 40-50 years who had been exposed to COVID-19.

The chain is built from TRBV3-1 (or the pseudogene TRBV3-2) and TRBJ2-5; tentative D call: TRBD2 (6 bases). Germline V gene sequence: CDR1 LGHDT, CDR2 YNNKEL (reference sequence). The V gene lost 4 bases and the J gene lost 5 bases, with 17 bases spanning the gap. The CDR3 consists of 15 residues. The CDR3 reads CASSLSGWMGETQYF. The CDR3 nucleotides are TGTGCCAGCAGCCTGAGCGGGTGGATGGGGGAGACCCAGTACTTC.

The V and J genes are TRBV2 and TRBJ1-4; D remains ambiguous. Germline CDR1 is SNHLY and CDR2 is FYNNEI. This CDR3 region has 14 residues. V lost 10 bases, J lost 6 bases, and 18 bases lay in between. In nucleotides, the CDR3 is TGTGCCACCGTAACGACTCTTGCGGATGAAAAACTGTTTTTT. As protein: CATVTTLADEKLFF.

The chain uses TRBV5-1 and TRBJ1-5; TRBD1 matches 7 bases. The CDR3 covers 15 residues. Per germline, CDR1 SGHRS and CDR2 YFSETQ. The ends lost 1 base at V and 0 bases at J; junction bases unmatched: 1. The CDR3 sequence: CASSLTGDSNQPQHF. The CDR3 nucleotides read TGCGCCAGCAGCTTGACAGGGGATAGCAATCAGCCCCAGCATTTT.

CDR3 coding DNA: TGTGCCAGCAGCTACGGCGGGAGTACTTTGGGCGAGCAGTACTTC. Translating it yields CASSYGGSTLGEQYF. The chain is built from TRBV11-2 and TRBJ2-7, with TRBD2 matching 7 bases. The CDR3 is made up of 15 amino acids. V lost 4 bases and J lost 6; bases outside the gene matches: 12. Germline V gene data show CDR1 as SGHAT and CDR2 as FQNNGV.

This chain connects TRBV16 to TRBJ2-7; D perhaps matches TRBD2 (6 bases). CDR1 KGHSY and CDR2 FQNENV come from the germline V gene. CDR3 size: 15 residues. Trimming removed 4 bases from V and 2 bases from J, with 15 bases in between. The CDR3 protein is CASSPSGTGAYEQYF. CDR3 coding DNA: TGTGCCAGCAGCCCTTCCGGGACTGGCGCCTACGAGCAGTACTTC.

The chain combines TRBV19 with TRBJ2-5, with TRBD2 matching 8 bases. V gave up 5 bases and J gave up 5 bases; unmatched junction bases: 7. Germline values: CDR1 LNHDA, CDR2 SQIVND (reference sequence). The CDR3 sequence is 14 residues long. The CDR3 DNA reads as TGTGCCAGTAGTTCCAGCGGGAGTCAGGAGACCCAGTACTTC. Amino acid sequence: CASSSSGSQETQYF.

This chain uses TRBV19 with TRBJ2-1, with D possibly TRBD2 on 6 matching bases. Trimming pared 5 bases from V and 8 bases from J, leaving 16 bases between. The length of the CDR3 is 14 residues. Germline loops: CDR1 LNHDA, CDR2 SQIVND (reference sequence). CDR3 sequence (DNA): TGTGCCAGTAGTTGGGGGGAACCTTATCATGAGCAGTTCTTC. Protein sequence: CASSWGEPYHEQFF.

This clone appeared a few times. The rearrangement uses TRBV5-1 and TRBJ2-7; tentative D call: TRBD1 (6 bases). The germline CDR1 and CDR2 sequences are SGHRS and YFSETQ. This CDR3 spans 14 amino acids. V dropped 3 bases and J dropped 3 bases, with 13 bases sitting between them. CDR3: CASSSTPRGYEQYF. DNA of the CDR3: TGCGCCAGCAGCTCCACCCCCAGGGGCTACGAGCAGTACTTC.

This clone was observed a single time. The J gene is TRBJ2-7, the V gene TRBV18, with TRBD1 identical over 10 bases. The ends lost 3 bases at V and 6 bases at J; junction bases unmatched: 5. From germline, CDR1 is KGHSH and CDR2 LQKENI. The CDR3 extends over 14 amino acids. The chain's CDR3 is CASSPGTGVSEQYF. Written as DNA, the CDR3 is TGTGCCAGCTCACCCGGGACAGGGGTTTCCGAGCAGTACTTC.

Here the CDR3 DNA reads TGTGCCAGCAGCAGACAACAGGGGGCGCCGACCTACGAGCAGTACTTC. It codes for CASSRQQGAPTYEQYF. The chain couples TRBV7-3 to TRBJ2-7; 9 bases are shared with TRBD1. From germline, CDR1 is SGHTA and CDR2 FQGTGA. CDR3 length: 16 residues. V was pared by 5 bases and J by 2 bases, with 10 bases of the junction left unmatched. Drawing the rest from reference TRBV7-3 and TRBJ2-7, the complete variable domain is GAGVSQTPSNKVTEKGKYVELRCDPISGHTALYWYRQSLGQGPEFLIYFQGTGAADDSGLPNDRFFAVRPEGSVSTLKIQRTERGDSAVYLCASSRQQGAPTYEQYFGPGTRLTVT.

This chain's CDR3 is CASSPLGTEGEKLFF. DNA for the CDR3: TGTGCCAGCAGCCCCCTGGGGACAGAGGGCGAAAAACTGTTTTTT. This chain joins TRBV13 and TRBJ1-4, with 7 bases aligning to TRBD1. This CDR3 has 15 amino acids. CDR1 PRHDT and CDR2 FYEKMQ come from the germline V gene (reference sequence). J lost 8 bases, V lost 5 bases, and 11 bases had no gene match.